The present entry profiles one T cell receptor beta chain with its context. Its antigen remains unidentified. No base quality information exists; no much larger clone differs at one position. The CDR3 numbers 13 residues from cysteine through phenylalanine. This entry keeps only the CDR3 DNA: 39 bases, framed from base 1. Sequences SGHTA (CDR1) and FQGNSA (CDR2) are obtained from the germline V gene. V loses 3 bases at its end and J loses 9 bases; junction bases beyond the gene matches: 3. The collaborating institutions used their own protocols to collect whole blood in K2EDTA tubes. Collaborator samples were shipped for TCRbeta analysis as frozen whole blood, isolated PBMCs, or DNA extracted from either sample type. TCRbeta CDR3 regions were amplified from genomic DNA by means of the immunoSEQ Assay, a bias-controlled multiplex PCR. Under the source paper's analysis protocol: The number of nucleated cells in each sample was estimated from the amplification of reference gene primers within the assay. To quantify the absolute abundance of each unique TCRbeta CDR3 rearrangement, sequence reads were collapsed and filtered. For each sample, productive Simpson clonality was calculated as the square root of Simpson's diversity index across productive rearrangements. The clones in this table, taken by TCRdb from immuneACCESS, are in-frame only. Not every clone is retained; where verified, under half of the shortfall comes from an unresolved V gene, and the cause of the rest is unknown. Clonal size and the V and J genes are those of that table, whereas D and trimming came from the DNA. This sample gives some 240,000 clones in total; approximately 80% of them show up just once. 13% of the sample is in the top ten clones.

This entry comes from a study of blood T cell repertoires in COVID-19 (dated by TCRdb to about 2020). Some background on the complete study: The collaborator samples originated in the United States, Italy and Spain and spanned the acute and convalescent phases of COVID-19. The repertoires were made available in a free public database intended to serve as a resource for research on the immune response to SARS-CoV-2. Where HLA class I and class II types were available, the types were taken from metadata supplied by the sample provider, not from assay-based typing. The sample metadata nearly always contained a de-identified subject ID, COVID-19 status, age in years and sex. The dataset comprised deeply sampled blood TCRbeta repertoires from subjects exposed to, actively infected with, or recovered from COVID-19. The prospective study material was composed of cDNA or gDNA derived from T cells, B-cell-depleted T cells, or PBMCs. The samples were drawn from two sources: the first 160 participants of the ongoing ImmuneRACE study, and 1,000 to 1,500 subjects contributed by 6 global collaborators.

Summary of the overall study and its limitations: The amount of clinical and demographic metadata varied by source and participant and was provided uncurated.

The sequencing sample was made of peripheral blood. The source is a human donor in a cohort sampled during active COVID-19. Recombination connected TRBV7-2 to TRBJ1-5, and 9 junction bases match TRBD1. The CDR3 protein sequence reads: CASSLGTGRPQHF. The nucleotide sequence is TGTGCCAGCAGCTTGGGGACAGGGCGGCCCCAGCATTTT.